The present T cell receptor (beta chain) was sequenced within a study of T-cell reconstitution after alpha-beta-depleted transplantation in children. This clonotype was seen a few times. The V gene's germline CDR1 is LNHDA and CDR2 SQIVND (reference sequence). This CDR3 region has 16 residues. V shed 1 base and J shed 2 bases, with 12 bases lying between them. During its preparation, the TCRbeta library received unique molecular identifiers. One entry per CDR3 protein, called by TCRdb with MiXCR from the PCR reads. The data hold 330,000 or so distinct CDR3 sequences, with 10% observed a single time. The clonotype originates from a human donor who donated a stem cell graft to a child with acute lymphoblastic leukemia. The chain links TRBV19 to TRBJ1-5, with D tentatively TRBD1 (5 bases). The source material was PBMCs from the stem cell graft donor, sampled from the stem cell graft. CDR3 protein: CASSIVGDLGNQPQHF. CDR3 nucleotides: TGTGCCAGTAGTATAGTCGGGGACTTGGGCAATCAGCCCCAGCATTTT. Using reference TRBV19 and TRBJ1-5 for the parts outside the CDR3, the full variable domain is DGGITQSPKYLFRKEGQNVTLSCEQNLNHDAMYWYRQDPGQGLRLIYYSQIVNDFQKGDIAEGYSVSREKKESFPLTVTSAQKNPTAFYLCASSIVGDLGNQPQHFGDGTRLSIL.